This T cell receptor beta chain appears in the sequencing data of a study of blood T cell repertoires in COVID-19. Across the study: COVID-19 samples from acute and convalescent phases originated in the United States, Italy and Spain.

The CDR3 consists of 17 residues. V was clipped by 4 bases and J by 1 base; unmatched bases: 10. Germline assignment: CDR1 MNHNS and CDR2 SASEGT. This table comes from immunoSEQ multiplex PCR, and its TCRdb copy is limited to in-frame clones, with some not included. The sample has tens of thousands of clones, around 87% seen once. The chain combines TRBV6-1 with TRBJ1-5; 7 bases line up with TRBD1. The clonotype comes from a man aged 45-65 years with active COVID-19. The sample taken for sequencing was peripheral blood. The chain's CDR3 is CASSVSRQGLSNQPQHF. CDR3 DNA: TGTGCCAGCAGTGTGAGTCGACAGGGTCTGAGCAATCAGCCCCAGCATTTT.